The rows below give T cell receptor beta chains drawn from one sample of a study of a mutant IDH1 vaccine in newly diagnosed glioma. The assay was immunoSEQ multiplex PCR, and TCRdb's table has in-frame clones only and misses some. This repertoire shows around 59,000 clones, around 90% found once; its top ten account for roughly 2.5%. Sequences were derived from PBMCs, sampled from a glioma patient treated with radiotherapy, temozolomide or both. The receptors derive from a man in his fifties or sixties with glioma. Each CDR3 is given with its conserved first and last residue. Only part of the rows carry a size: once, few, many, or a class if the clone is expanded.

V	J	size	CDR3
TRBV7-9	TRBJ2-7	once	CASSLGVWNEQYF
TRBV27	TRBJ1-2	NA	CASSLAGYGYTF
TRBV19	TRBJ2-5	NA	CASSITSMGGETQYF
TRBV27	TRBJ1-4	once	CASTKSRTGKIGEKLFF
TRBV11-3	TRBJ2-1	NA	CASSSGLSGGRSEQFF
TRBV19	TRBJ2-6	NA	CASSINRVSPGANVLTF
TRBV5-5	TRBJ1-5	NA	CASSPQVGQADQPQHF
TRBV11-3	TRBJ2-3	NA	CASSPDGNTDTQYF
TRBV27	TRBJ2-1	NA	CASSFRGGNYNEQFF
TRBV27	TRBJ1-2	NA	CASSLSVENYGYTF
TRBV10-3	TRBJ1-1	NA	CAISEEGGTLSEAFF
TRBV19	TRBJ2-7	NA	CASSLGTGSSYEQYF
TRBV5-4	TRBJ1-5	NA	CASSTGQGRDQPQHF
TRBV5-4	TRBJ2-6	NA	CASSLRGSGANVLTF
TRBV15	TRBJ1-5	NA	CATSREGQRYQPQHF
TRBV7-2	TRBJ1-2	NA	CASSQGQGPYGYTF
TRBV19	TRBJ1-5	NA	CASSWGRLRQPQHF
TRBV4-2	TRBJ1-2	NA	CASSQGGQGALYGYTF
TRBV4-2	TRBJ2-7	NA	CASSRRQGEDEQYF
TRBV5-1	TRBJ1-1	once	CASSEQGGTEAFF
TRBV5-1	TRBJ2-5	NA	CASSLASLAGTQETQYF
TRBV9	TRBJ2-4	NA	CASKSSGRRAKNIQYF
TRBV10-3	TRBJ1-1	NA	CAISQDRANTEAFF
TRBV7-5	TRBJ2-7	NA	CARSLDQGGFVFYEQYF
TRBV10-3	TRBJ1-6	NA	CASQRGVGNSPLHF
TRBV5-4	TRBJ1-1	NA	CASSLGVGTANTEAFF
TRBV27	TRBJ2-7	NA	CASSPGQVRYEQYF
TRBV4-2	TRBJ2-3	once	CASSSAEDTQYF
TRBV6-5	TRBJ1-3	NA	CASSQGAQGNTIYF
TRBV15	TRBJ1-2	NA	CATSGSGNYGYTF
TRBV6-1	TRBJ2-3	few	CASSETGTGADTQYF
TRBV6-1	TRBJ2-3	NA	CASSALQGSTDTQYF
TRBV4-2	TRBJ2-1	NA	CASSHDRDEDEQFF
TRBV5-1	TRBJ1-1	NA	CASRVGRGNTEAFF
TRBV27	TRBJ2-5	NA	CASSLDLGETQYF
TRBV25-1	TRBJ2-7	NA	CASKGPGGYEQYF
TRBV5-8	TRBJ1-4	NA	CASSLGSSTNEKLFF